These 26 T cell receptor beta chains were all obtained from the same sample, sequenced in a study of T-cell reconstitution after alpha-beta-depleted transplantation in children. Preparation of the TCRbeta library involved a method that used unique molecular identifiers. MiXCR, run by TCRdb on the PCR reads, gives a single entry per CDR3 protein. This table has over 85,000 distinct CDR3 sequences, under 7% appearing once. Sequenced material: PBMCs, mostly from graft donor cells, taken 60 days after TCRalphabeta/CD19-depleted stem cell transplant. These receptors originate from a female patient aged 2-15 years who had a stem cell transplant for Fanconi anemia, so the T cells may come from the graft donor.

This clonotype came up many times. The gene calls are TRBV7-3 and TRBJ2-1, with TRBD2 matching over 8 bases. The J segment lost 9 bases and the V segment lost 2 bases, leaving 6 bases of the junction unmatched. Germline V gene data show CDR1 as SGHTA and CDR2 as FQGTGA. This CDR3 contains 14 residues. CDR3 sequence reads: CASSLDSGKVEQFF. CDR3 nucleotides: TGTGCCAGCAGCTTAGATAGCGGGAAAGTTGAGCAGTTCTTC.

In its sample, this clonotype was seen many times. The rearrangement joins TRBV7-2 to TRBJ2-1; TRBD1 might be the D (5 bases). V was cut by 2 bases and J by 0 bases, with 14 bases left in between. Germline V lookup: CDR1 SGHTA, CDR2 FQGNSA. The CDR3 runs to 17 residues. The CDR3 coding sequence is TGTGCCAGCAGCTTACTACTGGGGCGGAGCTCCTACAATGAGCAGTTCTTC. Translated, it gives CASSLLLGRSSYNEQFF.

At least ten counts were recorded for this clonotype. The chain recombines TRBV25-1 with TRBJ2-7; no clear D. CDR3 length: 11 amino acids. V lost 6 bases, J lost 5 bases, and 8 bases lay in between. Germline V gene lookup returns CDR1 MGHDK and CDR2 SYGVNS. In DNA, the CDR3 is TGTGCCAGCAGCGCCGCGGACGAGCAGTACTTC. Translated, it gives CASSAADEQYF.

This clonotype was seen many times. This chain uses TRBV4-2 with TRBJ2-1; 9 bases are a match to TRBD1. V shed 0 bases and J 2 bases; nucleotides not matched to a gene: 8. Germline V gene sequence: CDR1 LGHNA, CDR2 YNFKEQ. This CDR3 spans 18 amino acids. In DNA, the CDR3 is TGTGCCAGCAGCCAAGAAGGAGGCACAGGGGGCCCCTACAATGAGCAGTTCTTC. Translating it yields CASSQEGGTGGPYNEQFF.

The chain joins TRBV18 to TRBJ1-5; 9 bases fit TRBD1. The length of the CDR3 is 15 residues. V lost 6 bases and J lost 6; bases outside the gene matches: 9. The V gene's germline CDR1 is KGHSH and CDR2 LQKENI. CDR3 in DNA: TGTGCCAGCTCGCCGACCGGGACAGGGCCTCAGCCCCAGCATTTT. Its translation: CASSPTGTGPQPQHF.

The table lists this clonotype with many counts. The genes are TRBV5-1 and TRBJ2-1, with TRBD1 matching over 8 bases. Germline CDR1 reads SGHRS; CDR2 reads YFSETQ. The CDR3 sequence is 12 residues long. Trimming cost V 4 bases and J 7 bases; bases outside gene matches: 1. The CDR3 reads CASSRTGNEQFF. In DNA, the CDR3 is TGCGCCAGCAGCCGGACAGGGAATGAGCAGTTCTTC.

This clonotype was observed at least ten times. The V gene is TRBV20-1, the J gene TRBJ2-4, with D perhaps TRBD1 or TRBD2 (5 bases each). CDR3 length: 14 residues. Germline V gene data show CDR1 as DFQATT and CDR2 as SNEGSKA (reference sequence). The CDR3 DNA is TGCAGCTCTCCCCCCGAGGGGACCAAAAACATTCAGTACTTC. Residues: CSSPPEGTKNIQYF.

This clonotype was recorded many times. The rearrangement links TRBV28 to TRBJ1-5, with 8 positions matching TRBD1. Trimming cost V 4 bases and J 4 bases; bases outside gene matches: 3. Germline CDR1 and CDR2: MDHEN and SYDVKM. The CDR3 runs to 14 residues. The CDR3 is CASSSRGRNQPQHF. CDR3 sequence (DNA): TGTGCCAGCAGTTCCAGGGGGCGGAATCAGCCCCAGCATTTT.

This clonotype was observed many times. The chain carries TRBV29-1 and TRBJ2-7; TRBD2 matches at 14 bases. J lost 3 bases, V lost 4 bases, and 5 bases had no gene match. The CDR3 runs 15 residues. Per the germline V gene, CDR1 is SQVTM and CDR2 is ANQGSEA. Here the CDR3 reads CSVGGLAGARYEQYF. Written as DNA, the CDR3 is TGCAGCGTTGGGGGACTAGCGGGAGCCCGCTACGAGCAGTACTTC.

Ten or more counts support this clonotype. J is TRBJ2-3 and V is TRBV12-5; 10 positions agree with TRBD2. The CDR3 totals 16 residues. J lost 4 bases, V lost 0 bases, and 4 bases had no gene match. The germline V gene has CDR1 LGHNT and CDR2 FRNRAP. The CDR3 DNA reads as TGTGCTAGTGGTTTGGTAACTAGCGGGGAGGCAGATACGCAGTATTTT. Encoded protein: CASGLVTSGEADTQYF.

The gene calls are TRBV27 and TRBJ2-7; 8 bases align to TRBD1. V lost 3 bases to trimming and J lost 3 bases; unmatched junction nucleotides: 10. In germline, CDR1 is MNHEY, CDR2 SMNVEV (reference sequence). The CDR3 is 16 residues long. The CDR3 is CASSFGDRRQFYEQYF. The CDR3 region has the DNA TGTGCCAGCAGTTTCGGGGACAGGCGACAGTTCTACGAGCAGTACTTC.

This clonotype came up a few times. The chain recombines TRBV6-1 with TRBJ2-3, with 10 bases identical to TRBD2. V was pared by 0 bases and J by 5 bases, with 11 bases of the junction left unmatched. This CDR3 region has 18 residues. The germline V gene has CDR1 MNHNS and CDR2 SASEGT. CDR3 sequence: CASSEAGLFGLAEDTQYF. For the CDR3, the DNA is TGTGCCAGCAGTGAAGCGGGGCTTTTTGGACTAGCGGAAGATACGCAGTATTTT.

This clonotype was recorded at least ten times. J is TRBJ2-4 and V is TRBV5-1; D possibly corresponds to TRBD2 (6 bases). Germline lookup yields CDR1 SGHRS and CDR2 YFSETQ. Trimming removed 6 bases from V and 2 bases from J, with 9 bases in between. The CDR3 totals 13 residues. In DNA, the CDR3 is TGCGCCAGCAATGGAGGGACCAAAAACATTCAGTACTTC. Residues: CASNGGTKNIQYF.

This clonotype was recorded a few times. The chain recombines TRBV5-1 with TRBJ1-2; D gene uncertain. V lost 0 bases and J lost 8, with 8 bases in between. From germline, CDR1 is SGHRS and CDR2 YFSETQ. CDR3 length: 12 amino acids. The CDR3 DNA follows: TGCGCCAGCAGCTTGGGGGCGCAAGGCTACACCTTC. Translated: CASSLGAQGYTF.

The table lists this clonotype with many counts. The rearrangement links TRBV6-1 to TRBJ2-3, with a possible D match to TRBD2 (6 bases). The V and J ends lost 0 bases and 0 bases respectively, with 10 bases between them. The germline V gene encodes CDR1 MNHNS and CDR2 SASEGT. The length of the CDR3 is 16 residues. CDR3 DNA sequence: TGTGCCAGCAGTGAAGCAGCGGGCCCTAGCACAGATACGCAGTATTTT. Its protein is CASSEAAGPSTDTQYF.

This clonotype showed up many times. The J gene is TRBJ1-1, the V gene TRBV2, with D possibly matching TRBD1 (6 bases). Per the germline V gene, CDR1 is SNHLY and CDR2 is FYNNEI. V lost 6 bases, J lost 1 base, and 12 bases lay in between. The CDR3 length is 14 residues. The CDR3 nucleotides are TGTGCCAGCAGAGTAGACAGGCCGAACACTGAAGCTTTCTTT. Protein sequence: CASRVDRPNTEAFF.

V usage is TRBV14 and J usage is TRBJ2-3; 11 bases align to TRBD2. This CDR3 comprises 17 residues. CDR1 is SGHDN, CDR2 FVKESK, per germline. The ends lost 0 bases at V and 2 bases at J; junction bases unmatched: 4. The CDR3 sequence is CASSQEPSGRTTDTQYF. Written as DNA, the CDR3 is TGTGCCAGCAGCCAAGAACCTAGCGGGAGGACCACAGATACGCAGTATTTT.

This clonotype was seen repeatedly, ten times or more. The junction does not match germline at one end; this may be a read error. The chain has TRBV7-3 and TRBJ2-2; D not resolved. The CDR3 length is 16 residues. From germline, CDR1 is SGHTA and CDR2 FQGTGA. Here the CDR3 reads CASSLTGNTNAGELFF. The CDR3 nucleotides read TGTGCCAGCAGCTTAACCGGAAATACGAACGCCGGGGAGCTGTTTTTT.

This clonotype was detected many times. The gene calls are TRBV7-8 and TRBJ1-2; D might be TRBD1 (6 bases). The CDR3 contains 18 residues. The germline gives CDR1 SGHVS, CDR2 FQNEAQ. V was pared by 7 bases and J by 3 bases, with 27 bases between. CDR3 coding DNA: TGTGCCAGCACCAATTTAGGGGGGGCGATGACGAGCGACTATGGCTACACCTTC. Its protein product is CASTNLGGAMTSDYGYTF.

This clonotype was observed at least ten times. The V and J genes are TRBV5-1 and TRBJ2-5; TRBD2 aligns across 8 bases. The CDR3 length is 14 residues. Trimming at V came to 4 bases and at J to 5 bases, leaving 7 bases not matched to a gene. Germline V lookup: CDR1 SGHRS, CDR2 YFSETQ. The CDR3 DNA follows: TGCGCCAGCAGCCAACACAGACTAGCGGAGACCCAGTACTTC. This sequence encodes CASSQHRLAETQYF. Looking up the rest from reference TRBV5-1 and TRBJ2-5 gives the full variable domain: KAGVTQTPRYLIKTRGQQVTLSCSPISGHRSVSWYQQTPGQGLQFLFEYFSETQRNKGNFPGRFSGRQFSNSRSEMNVSTLELGDSALYLCASSQHRLAETQYFGPGTRLLVL.

This clonotype came up many times. The CDR3 protein is CASTPGLAETQYF. CDR3 coding DNA: TGTGCCAGCACTCCGGGACTAGCGGAGACCCAGTACTTC. J is TRBJ2-5 and V is TRBV12-3 or TRBV12-4, with 10 positions matching TRBD2. Germline trimming cut 7 bases from V and 5 bases from J; bases unmatched to any gene: 4. The CDR3 loop spans 13 amino acids.

Only a few counts were recorded for this clonotype. The gene calls are TRBV7-2 and TRBJ2-7; TRBD2 is a possible D gene (6 bases). This CDR3 has 14 amino acids. V lost 3 bases to trimming and J lost 2 bases, with 11 bases between them. Germline CDR1 and CDR2: SGHTA and FQGNSA. DNA for the CDR3: TGTGCCAGCAGCTTGGGAGCGGGCGCCTACGAGCAGTACTTC. Protein: CASSLGAGAYEQYF.

The V and J genes are TRBV18 and TRBJ2-2; a weak D match, TRBD1 (6 bases). The V gene's germline CDR1 is KGHSH and CDR2 LQKENI. This CDR3 comprises 15 residues. Trimming left V 6 bases short and J 3 bases short, with 14 bases between. Here the CDR3 DNA reads TGTGCCAGCTCCCCGGGACAAGTCTACACCGGGGAGCTGTTTTTT. Protein sequence: CASSPGQVYTGELFF. Full variable domain (missing parts from reference TRBV18 and TRBJ2-2): NAGVMQNPRHLVRRRGQEARLRCSPMKGHSHVYWYRQLPEEGLKFMVYLQKENIIDESGMPKERFSAEFPKEGPSILRIQQVVRGDSAAYFCASSPGQVYTGELFFGEGSRLTVL.

This rearrangement joins TRBV30 to TRBJ2-7; no definite D call. V was cut by 0 bases and J by 3 bases, with 12 bases left in between. CDR1 and CDR2 (germline): GTSNPN, SVGIG (reference sequence). CDR3 size: 14 residues. CDR3 in DNA: TGTGCCTGGAGTGTACGGAGCCCATACTACGAGCAGTACTTC. Translation: CAWSVRSPYYEQYF.

In regard to this clonotype: A much more abundant neighbour one base away suggests this may be a read error. The chain joins TRBV5-1 to TRBJ2-3, with 7 nucleotides matching TRBD2. Germline V gives CDR1 SGHRS, CDR2 YFSETQ. V shed 8 bases and J 6 bases; nucleotides not matched to a gene: 12. The CDR3 runs to 14 residues. The CDR3 loop is CARRVAGPGDTQYF. The CDR3 DNA follows: TGCGCCAGGAGGGTAGCGGGCCCAGGGGATACGCAGTATTTT.

The sample holds a few counts of this clonotype. This chain uses TRBV2 with TRBJ1-5; 7 bases map to TRBD1. V shed 6 bases, J shed 0 bases, and the junction held 17 bases outside the gene matches. The V gene's germline CDR1 is SNHLY and CDR2 FYNNEI. The CDR3 is made up of 19 amino acids. The CDR3 DNA reads as TGTGCCAGCAGGGCCTCCCGACAGGGCGGCTCTAATAGCAATCAGCCCCAGCATTTT. Translating gives CASRASRQGGSNSNQPQHF.